The 3 T cell receptor beta chains presented below share a single source sample, sequenced in a study of immune evolution from preneoplasia to lung adenocarcinoma. Sequencing used immunoSEQ multiplex PCR; TCRdb keeps in-frame clones, though not all of them. The sample holds 20,000 to 30,000 clones, approximately 69% seen once. The source material was FFPE invasive lung adenocarcinoma tissue. The origin of the receptors is a person between 55 and 69 years old with invasive lung adenocarcinoma. Some clones in this sample may be carry-over from other donors' samples.

The chain carries TRBV6-5 and TRBJ2-3, with D maybe TRBD2 (5 bases). The CDR3 has 15 amino acids. Germline values: CDR1 MNHEY, CDR2 SVGAGI. V gave up 2 bases and J gave up 0 bases, with 9 bases separating them. The CDR3 DNA is TGTGCCAGCAGTTACAGAGGGATTAGCACAGATACGCAGTATTTT. Translating gives CASSYRGISTDTQYF.

This clone was found a few times. The V call is TRBV28, the J call TRBJ2-7; 7 bases line up with TRBD1. CDR1 is MDHEN and CDR2 is SYDVKM in the germline V gene. CDR3 length: 14 residues. Germline trimming cut 1 base from V and 5 bases from J; bases unmatched to any gene: 5. Written as DNA, the CDR3 is TGTGCCAGCAGTTTATACAGGGGAAGAGACGAGCAGTACTTC. Protein sequence: CASSLYRGRDEQYF. The variable domain in full, completed from reference TRBV28 and TRBJ2-7, reads DVKVTQSSRYLVKRTGEKVFLECVQDMDHENMFWYRQDPGLGLRLIYFSYDVKMKEKGDIPEGYSVSREKKERFSLILESASTNQTSMYLCASSLYRGRDEQYFGPGTRLTVT.

The gene calls are TRBV30 and TRBJ1-3; D is possibly TRBD1 (5 bases). Germline CDR1 reads GTSNPN; CDR2 reads SVGIG (reference sequence). With 8 bases removed from V and 0 bases from J, the gap between germline ends came to 14 bases. The CDR3 contains 14 residues. CDR3 in amino acids: CAKDSGTSGNTIYF. The CDR3 DNA reads as TGTGCCAAGGACTCCGGGACCTCTGGAAACACCATATATTTT.